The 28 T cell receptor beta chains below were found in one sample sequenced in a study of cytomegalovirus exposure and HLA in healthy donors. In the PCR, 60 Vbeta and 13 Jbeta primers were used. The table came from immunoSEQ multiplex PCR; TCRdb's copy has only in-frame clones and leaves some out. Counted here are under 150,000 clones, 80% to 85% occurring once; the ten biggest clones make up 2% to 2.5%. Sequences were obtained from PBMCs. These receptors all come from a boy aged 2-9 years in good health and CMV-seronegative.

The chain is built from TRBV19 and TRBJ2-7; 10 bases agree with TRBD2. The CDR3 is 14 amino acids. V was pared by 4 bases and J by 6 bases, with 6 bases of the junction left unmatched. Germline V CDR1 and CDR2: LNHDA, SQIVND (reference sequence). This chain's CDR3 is CASSKSAGGPEQYF. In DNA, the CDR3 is TGTGCCAGTAGTAAATCAGCGGGAGGGCCCGAGCAGTACTTC.

The DNA for the CDR3 is TGTGCCAGCAGTCGCGACAGAACCTATGGCTACACCTTC. Translated: CASSRDRTYGYTF. This chain uses TRBV5-6 with TRBJ1-2, with D possibly matching TRBD1 (5 bases). Germline V gene data show CDR1 as SGHDT and CDR2 as YYEEEE. With 5 bases removed from V and 4 bases from J, the gap between germline ends came to 12 bases. This CDR3 is built from 13 residues.

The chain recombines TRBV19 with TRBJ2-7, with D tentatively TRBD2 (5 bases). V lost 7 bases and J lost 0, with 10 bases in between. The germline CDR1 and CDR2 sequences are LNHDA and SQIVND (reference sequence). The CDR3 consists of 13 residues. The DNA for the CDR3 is TGTGCCAGTACCCCGGACTTCTCCTACGAGCAGTACTTC. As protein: CASTPDFSYEQYF.

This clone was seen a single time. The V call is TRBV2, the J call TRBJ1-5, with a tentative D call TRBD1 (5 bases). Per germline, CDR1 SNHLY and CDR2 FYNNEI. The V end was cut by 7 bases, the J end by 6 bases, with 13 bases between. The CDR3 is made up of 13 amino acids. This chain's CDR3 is CASNQGSGQPQHF. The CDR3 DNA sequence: TGTGCCAGCAATCAGGGTTCGGGTCAGCCCCAGCATTTT. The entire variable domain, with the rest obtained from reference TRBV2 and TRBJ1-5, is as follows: EPEVTQTPSHQVTQMGQEVILRCVPISNHLYFYWYRQILGQKVEFLVSFYNNEISEKSEIFDDQFSVERPDGSNFTLKIRSTKLEDSAMYFCASNQGSGQPQHFGDGTRLSIL.

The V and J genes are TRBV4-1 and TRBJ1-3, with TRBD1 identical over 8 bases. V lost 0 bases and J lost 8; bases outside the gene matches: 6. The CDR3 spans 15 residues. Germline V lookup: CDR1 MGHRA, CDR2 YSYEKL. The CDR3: CASSQDDRGLDTIYF. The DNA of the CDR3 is TGCGCCAGCAGCCAAGATGACAGGGGATTGGACACCATATATTTT.

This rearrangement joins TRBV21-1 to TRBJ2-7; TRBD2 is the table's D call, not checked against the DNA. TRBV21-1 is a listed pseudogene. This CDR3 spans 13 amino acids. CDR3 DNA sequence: TGTGCCAGCGGGAGCGGGGGCCCCTACGAGCAGTACTTC. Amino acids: CASGSGGPYEQYF.

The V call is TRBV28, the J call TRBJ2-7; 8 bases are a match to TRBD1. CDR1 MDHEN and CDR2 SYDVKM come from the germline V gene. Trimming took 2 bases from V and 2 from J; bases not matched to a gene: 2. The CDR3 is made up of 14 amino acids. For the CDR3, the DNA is TGTGCCAGCAGTTTAATACAGGGGGCCTACGAGCAGTACTTC. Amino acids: CASSLIQGAYEQYF.

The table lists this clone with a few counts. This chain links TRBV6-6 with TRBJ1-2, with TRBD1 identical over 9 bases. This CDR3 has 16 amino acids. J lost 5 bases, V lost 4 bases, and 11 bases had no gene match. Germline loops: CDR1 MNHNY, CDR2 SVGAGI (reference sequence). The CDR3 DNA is TGTGCCAGCAGTTCGACAGGGGGGGCCCTTGAGTATGGCTACACCTTC. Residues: CASSSTGGALEYGYTF.

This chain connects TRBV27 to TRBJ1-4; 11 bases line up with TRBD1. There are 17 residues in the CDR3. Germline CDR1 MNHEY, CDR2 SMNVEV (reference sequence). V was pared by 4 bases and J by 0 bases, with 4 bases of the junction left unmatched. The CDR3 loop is CASSWTGGLATNEKLFF. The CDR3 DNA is TGTGCCAGCAGTTGGACAGGGGGCCTTGCAACTAATGAAAAACTGTTTTTT.

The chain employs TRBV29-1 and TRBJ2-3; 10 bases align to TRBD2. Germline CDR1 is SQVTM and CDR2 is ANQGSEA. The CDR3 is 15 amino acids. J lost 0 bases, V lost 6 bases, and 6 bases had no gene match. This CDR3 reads CSVDGLAASTDTQYF. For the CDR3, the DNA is TGCAGCGTCGACGGACTAGCGGCTAGCACAGATACGCAGTATTTT.

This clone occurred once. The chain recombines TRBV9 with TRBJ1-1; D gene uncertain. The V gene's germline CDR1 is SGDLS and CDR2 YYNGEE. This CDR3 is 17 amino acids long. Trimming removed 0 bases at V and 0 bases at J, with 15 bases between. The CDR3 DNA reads TGTGCCAGCAGCGTAGGTGGCAGCCTAGCTGTGAACACTGAAGCTTTCTTT. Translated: CASSVGGSLAVNTEAFF.

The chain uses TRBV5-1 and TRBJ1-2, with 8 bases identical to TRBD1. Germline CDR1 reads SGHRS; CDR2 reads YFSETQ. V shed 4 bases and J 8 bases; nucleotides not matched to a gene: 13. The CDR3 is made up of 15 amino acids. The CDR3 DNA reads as TGCGCCAGCAGCATAGGCAACGGACAGGGAAGGGGCTACACCTTC. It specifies CASSIGNGQGRGYTF.

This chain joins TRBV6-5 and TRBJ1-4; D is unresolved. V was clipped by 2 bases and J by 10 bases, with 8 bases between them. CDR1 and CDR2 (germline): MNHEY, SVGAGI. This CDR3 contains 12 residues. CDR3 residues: CASSYENRKLFF. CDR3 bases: TGTGCCAGCAGTTACGAGAACCGAAAACTGTTTTTT.

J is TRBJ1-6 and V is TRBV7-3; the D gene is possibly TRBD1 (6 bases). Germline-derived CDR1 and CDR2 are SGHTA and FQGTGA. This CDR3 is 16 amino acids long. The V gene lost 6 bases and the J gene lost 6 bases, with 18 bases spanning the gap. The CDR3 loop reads CASRCLWDTFNSPLHF. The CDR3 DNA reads TGTGCCAGCAGGTGCCTATGGGACACCTTTAATTCACCCCTCCACTTT. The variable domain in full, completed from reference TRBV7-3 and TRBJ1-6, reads GAGVSQTPSNKVTEKGKYVELRCDPISGHTALYWYRQSLGQGPEFLIYFQGTGAADDSGLPNDRFFAVRPEGSVSTLKIQRTERGDSAVYLCASRCLWDTFNSPLHFGNGTRLTVT.

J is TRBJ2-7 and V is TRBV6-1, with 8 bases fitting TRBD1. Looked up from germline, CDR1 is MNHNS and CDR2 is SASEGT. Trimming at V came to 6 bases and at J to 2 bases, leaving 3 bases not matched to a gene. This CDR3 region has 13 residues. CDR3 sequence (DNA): TGTGCCAGCAGAATACAGGGGGCCTACGAGCAGTACTTC. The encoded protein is CASRIQGAYEQYF.

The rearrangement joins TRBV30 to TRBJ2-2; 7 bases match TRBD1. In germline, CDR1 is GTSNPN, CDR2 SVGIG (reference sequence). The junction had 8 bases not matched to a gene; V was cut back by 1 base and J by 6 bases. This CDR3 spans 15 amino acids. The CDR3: CAWSDTGTDAGELFF. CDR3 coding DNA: TGTGCCTGGAGTGATACCGGGACAGACGCCGGGGAGCTGTTTTTT.

The CDR3 bases are TGTGCCAGCAGCTTGGATAACAGGGGGACAGCTTTCTTT. The encoded protein is CASSLDNRGTAFF. The chain combines TRBV5-4 with TRBJ1-1, with 8 positions matching TRBD1. The CDR3 extends over 13 amino acids. Germline values: CDR1 SGHNT, CDR2 YYREEE (reference sequence). The V segment lost 0 bases and the J segment 10 bases; nucleotides outside the gene matches: 5. The whole variable domain, filled in from reference TRBV5-4 and TRBJ1-1, reads ETGVTQSPTHLIKTRGQQVTLRCSSQSGHNTVSWYQQALGQGPQFIFQYYREEENGRGNFPPRFSGLQFPNYSSELNVNALELDDSALYLCASSLDNRGTAFFGQGTRLTVV.

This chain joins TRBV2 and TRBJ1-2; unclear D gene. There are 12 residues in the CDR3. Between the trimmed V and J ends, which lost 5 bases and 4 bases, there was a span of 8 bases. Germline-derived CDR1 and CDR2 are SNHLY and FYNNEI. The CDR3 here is CASSHQIYGYTF. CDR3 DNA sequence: TGTGCCAGCAGTCACCAGATCTATGGCTACACCTTC.

The CDR3 DNA reads TGTGCCAGCAGCCACGTCCCCCGGAGACTCAACACAGATACGCAGTATTTT. Its translation: CASSHVPRRLNTDTQYF. V gene TRBV7-9 combines with J gene TRBJ2-3; D not certain. V was pared by 5 bases and J by 2 bases, with 20 bases between. This CDR3 has 17 residues. Germline V gives CDR1 SEHNR, CDR2 FQNEAQ (reference sequence).

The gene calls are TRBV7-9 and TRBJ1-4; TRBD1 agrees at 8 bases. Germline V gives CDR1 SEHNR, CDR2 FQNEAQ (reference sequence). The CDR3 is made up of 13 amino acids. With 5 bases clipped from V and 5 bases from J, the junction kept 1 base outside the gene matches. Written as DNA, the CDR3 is TGTGCCAGCAGCCGGGACAGGAATGAAAAACTGTTTTTT. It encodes CASSRDRNEKLFF.

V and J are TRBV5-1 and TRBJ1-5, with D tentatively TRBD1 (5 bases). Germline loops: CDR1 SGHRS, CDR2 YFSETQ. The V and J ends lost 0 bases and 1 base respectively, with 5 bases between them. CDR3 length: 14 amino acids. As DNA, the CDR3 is TGCGCCAGCAGCTTGGAGGGGAGCAATCAGCCCCAGCATTTT. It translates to CASSLEGSNQPQHF.

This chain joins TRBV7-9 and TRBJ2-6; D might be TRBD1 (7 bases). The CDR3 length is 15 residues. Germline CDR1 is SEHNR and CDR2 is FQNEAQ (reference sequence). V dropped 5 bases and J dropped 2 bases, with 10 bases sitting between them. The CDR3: CASSIRGAGANVLTF. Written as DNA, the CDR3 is TGTGCCAGCAGCATCAGGGGGGCTGGGGCCAACGTCCTGACTTTC.

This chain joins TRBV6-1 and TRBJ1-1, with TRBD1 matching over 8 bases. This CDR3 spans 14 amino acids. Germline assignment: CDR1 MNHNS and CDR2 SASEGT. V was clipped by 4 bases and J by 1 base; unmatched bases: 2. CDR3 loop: CASSATGANTEAFF. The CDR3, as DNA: TGTGCCAGCAGTGCGACAGGGGCGAACACTGAAGCTTTCTTT.

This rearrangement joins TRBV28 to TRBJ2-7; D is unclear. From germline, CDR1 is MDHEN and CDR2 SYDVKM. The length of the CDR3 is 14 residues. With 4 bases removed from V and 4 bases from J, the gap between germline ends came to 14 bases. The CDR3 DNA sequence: TGTGCCAGCAGTTCCTCTGGGCTACCTTACGAGCAGTACTTC. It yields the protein CASSSSGLPYEQYF. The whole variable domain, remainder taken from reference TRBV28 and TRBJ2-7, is DVKVTQSSRYLVKRTGEKVFLECVQDMDHENMFWYRQDPGLGLRLIYFSYDVKMKEKGDIPEGYSVSREKKERFSLILESASTNQTSMYLCASSSSGLPYEQYFGPGTRLTVT.

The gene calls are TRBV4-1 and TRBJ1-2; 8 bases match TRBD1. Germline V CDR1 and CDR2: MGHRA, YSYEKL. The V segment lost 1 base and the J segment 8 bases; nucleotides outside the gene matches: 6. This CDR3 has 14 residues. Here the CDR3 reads CASSQAQGALGYTF. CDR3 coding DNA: TGCGCCAGCAGCCAAGCTCAGGGGGCGCTAGGCTACACCTTC.

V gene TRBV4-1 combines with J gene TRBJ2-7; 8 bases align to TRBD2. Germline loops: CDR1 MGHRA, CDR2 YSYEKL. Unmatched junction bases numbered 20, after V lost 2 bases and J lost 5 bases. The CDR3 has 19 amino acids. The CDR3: CASSQSGGLGSGILNEQYF. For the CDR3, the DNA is TGCGCCAGCAGCCAATCCGGTGGCCTTGGTAGCGGGATTTTGAACGAGCAGTACTTC.

CDR3 residues: CASSLDGGTGDEQFF. The CDR3 coding sequence is TGTGCCAGCAGCTTAGATGGCGGGACGGGGGATGAGCAGTTCTTC. The chain carries TRBV11-2 and TRBJ2-1; D possibly corresponds to TRBD2 (6 bases). The CDR3 runs to 15 residues. The germline CDR1 and CDR2 sequences are SGHAT and FQNNGV. V was trimmed by 0 bases and J by 8 bases, leaving 14 bases between them.

CDR3 residues: CASSLDSRTYEQYF. DNA of the CDR3: TGTGCCAGCAGCTTGGACAGTAGGACCTACGAGCAGTACTTC. The gene calls are TRBV5-4 and TRBJ2-7, with no clear D. Trimming stripped 0 bases from V and 2 bases from J, with 9 bases between. This CDR3 region has 14 residues. Germline CDR1 reads SGHNT; CDR2 reads YYREEE (reference sequence). Filled out from reference TRBV5-4 and TRBJ2-7, the complete variable domain reads ETGVTQSPTHLIKTRGQQVTLRCSSQSGHNTVSWYQQALGQGPQFIFQYYREEENGRGNFPPRFSGLQFPNYSSELNVNALELDDSALYLCASSLDSRTYEQYFGPGTRLTVT.